The clone carrying this T cell receptor (beta chain) has a count of ten or more. Then a second PCR, running roughly 6 to 12 cycles, was carried out with a sample-barcoded 5' primer and a J-beta primer mix. In TCRdb, the 5' RACE reads were re-called with MiXCR into one record per CDR3 protein. The table lists 1.5 million to 2 million distinct CDR3 sequences, about 32% of them singletons, with roughly 12% in the top ten. This specimen comes from a study of blood T cells in healthy people across ages. Sequencing input: blood. This TCR derives from a woman aged 25 to 39 in good health.

DNA for the CDR3: TGTGCCAGCGCCGCAGCCCCCTCGTTCGCCTACGAGCAGTACTTC. This gives the protein CASAAAPSFAYEQYF. J is TRBJ2-7 and V is TRBV9; D remains ambiguous. The CDR3 runs to 15 residues. Germline CDR1 SGDLS, CDR2 YYNGEE. V was cut by 7 bases and J by 2 bases, with 19 bases left in between. Using reference TRBV9 and TRBJ2-7 for the parts outside the CDR3, the full variable domain is DSGVTQTPKHLITATGQRVTLRCSPRSGDLSVYWYQQSLDQGLQFLIQYYNGEERAKGNILERFSAQQFPDLHSELNLSSLELGDSALYFCASAAAPSFAYEQYFGPGTRLTVT.